The T cell receptor (beta chain) under discussion was sequenced for a study of human T cells and chemical hapten exposure. Across the whole study: Upper inner arm skin measuring around 2 cm by around 2 cm received 2% DPC for sensitization. Whole-study results and caveats: Versus controls, expanded TCRs had significantly more large CDR3 similarity clusters.

Time point described: patch test 1, 2 weeks after DPC sensitization. Treatment: therapeutic diphenylcyclopropenone sensitization with weekly scalp DPC. From whole blood left unfractionated, total RNA was extracted. Germline CDR1 reads LGHNT; CDR2 reads FRNRAP. This CDR3 contains 11 residues. The V gene lost 1 base and the J gene lost 8 bases, with 5 bases spanning the gap. TCRdb re-called the RACE reads with MiXCR, one entry per CDR3 protein. This sample carries about 340,000 distinct CDR3 sequences, around 7% of them seen once, and the ten largest clones take around 8.4%. Notes on this clonotype: Its antigen is still unknown.

The V gene is TRBV12-5, the J gene TRBJ1-1; D remains unclear. The sample was whole blood, taken in connection with sensitization to the hapten diphenylcyclopropenone (DPC). The sequence was obtained from a woman younger than 35 with alopecia areata. Some clones in this sample may be carry-over from other donors' samples. The CDR3 DNA reads TGTGCTAGTGGTTTGGAGGGCGAAGCTTTCTTT. It encodes CASGLEGEAFF.